The TCR beta chain described here comes from a study of T cell responses to AZD1222 COVID-19 vaccine. Across the whole study: Second-dose intervals near 4 or 12 weeks were combined.

Worth noting for this clone: Its antigen is still unknown.

The length of the CDR3 is 16 residues. Germline V gene lookup returns CDR1 MNHEY and CDR2 SVGAGI. With V trimmed by 2 bases and J by 0 bases, 1 base remained unmatched. Sequencing was performed with immunoSEQ multiplex PCR; in TCRdb, only in-frame clones are kept and a portion is missing. This table holds approximately 120,000 clones, roughly 90% found once. Notes on the study in general: Donors were mostly white British, more females; clonal diversity possibly underestimated. The study reported that nearly half of spike-specific TCRs target unmutated variant regions. Among AZD1222 vaccinees, only 5 to 7 were seropositive at baseline.

The TCR sequence derives from an adult in good health. V usage is TRBV6-5 and J usage is TRBJ1-2, with TRBD1 matching over 12 bases. Here the sequenced sample was peripheral blood, taken on day 0 of AZD1222 vaccination. The CDR3 nucleotides read TGTGCCAGCAGTTACGGGACAGGGGGCTCTAACTATGGCTACACCTTC. Amino acid sequence: CASSYGTGGSNYGYTF.